A selection of T cell receptor beta chains follows, all from one sample in a study of memory CD4+ T cells and cytomegalovirus serostatus. Assay: immunoSEQ multiplex PCR; the TCRdb copy retains only in-frame clones and omits some. The data hold 70,000 to 90,000 clones, with roughly 78% observed a single time. The sequencing sample was made of memory CD4+ T cells from blood. These receptors all stem from an adult in good health and CMV-seropositive. The CDR3 runs from the conserved cysteine through the conserved F or W. The order of the fields is clone size, J gene, V gene, CDR3 length, D gene, CDR3 DNA, CDR3 protein. The D gene is left open where the match is weak. Expanded clones are given a class, and other clones once, few, many or no size at all.

. | TRBJ1-1 | TRBV25-1 | 13 | . | TGTGCCAGCAGTGAATTGAGCGTTGGGGAAGCTTTCTTT | CASSELSVGEAFF
. | TRBJ2-3 | TRBV5-1 | 15 | . | TGCGCCAGCAGCTTGGGGGGGCACCAAACAGATACGCAGTATTTT | CASSLGGHQTDTQYF
once | TRBJ2-7 | TRBV6-6 | 12 | . | TGTGCCAGCAGTAAAGGACAAGCCGAGCAGTACTTC | CASSKGQAEQYF
. | TRBJ2-7 | TRBV5-5 | 17 | . | TGTGCCAGCAGCTTGCTTATGGGGGCAGGAGCCTCCTACGAGCAGTACTTC | CASSLLMGAGASYEQYF
. | TRBJ2-1 | TRBV13 | 20 | . | TGTGCCAGCACCAGACTCGGGGGTAGCGTCCCTCGTAGCTCCTACAATGAGCAGTTCTTC | CASTRLGGSVPRSSYNEQFF
. | TRBJ1-2 | TRBV18 | 11 | . | TGTGCCAGCTCACTTAGCTATGGCTACACCTTC | CASSLSYGYTF
. | TRBJ2-2 | TRBV30 | 14 | . | TGTGCCTGGAGTGTAAATCCAAACACCGGGGAGCTGTTTTTT | CAWSVNPNTGELFF
. | TRBJ1-1 | TRBV18 | 15 | . | TGTGCCAGCTCAAGGGCAGGGACCATGAACACTGAAGCTTTCTTT | CASSRAGTMNTEAFF
. | TRBJ2-1 | TRBV4-1 | 14 | . | TGCGCCAGCAGTCCCTCCCTACCCCAATATGAGCAGTTCTTC | CASSPSLPQYEQFF
. | TRBJ2-3 | TRBV30 | 13 | TRBD1 | TGTGCCTGGAGTGGAGGGGGCCCCGATACGCAGTATTTT | CAWSGGGPDTQYF
. | TRBJ2-1 | TRBV12-5 | 16 | . | TGTGCTAGTGGTTTGGGGAGGACTGGGACCTACAATGAGCAGTTCTTC | CASGLGRTGTYNEQFF
. | TRBJ1-5 | TRBV11-3 | 13 | TRBD1 | TGTGCCAGCAGCTCCACCCGCCGGGACAGACAGCATTTT | CASSSTRRDRQHF
once | TRBJ2-5 | TRBV7-2 | 17 | TRBD2 | TGTGCCAGCAGCCTCTCTCCGGGACTAGCAGGCCAAGAGACCCAGTACTTC | CASSLSPGLAGQETQYF
. | TRBJ2-5 | TRBV20-1 | 11 | . | TGCAGTGCCCAGATAGAAGGGACCCAGTACTTC | CSAQIEGTQYF
. | TRBJ1-1 | TRBV7-2 | 11 | . | TGTGCCAGCAGCGAACAGGTAGACGCTTTCTTT | CASSEQVDAFF
. | TRBJ2-6 | TRBV28 | 19 | . | TGTGCCAGCAGTCCTCCCGGGGGGCACGATTTGGCTGGGGCCAACGTCCTGACTTTC | CASSPPGGHDLAGANVLTF
. | TRBJ2-3 | TRBV9 | 14 | . | TGTGCCAGCAGCGTAGGGGTAGCGGCAGATACGCAGTATTTT | CASSVGVAADTQYF
. | TRBJ1-1 | TRBV9 | 14 | . | TGTGCCAGCAGCGTTACAGGGCGAGGCACTGAAGCTTTCTTT | CASSVTGRGTEAFF
. | TRBJ2-3 | TRBV5-6 | 15 | . | TGTGCCAGCAGCCTTATCTTATTGGGCACAGATACGCAGTATTTT | CASSLILLGTDTQYF
. | TRBJ1-1 | TRBV10-1 | 14 | . | TGCGCCGGGGGTCGAAATGAGATGGACACTGAAGCTTTCTTT | CAGGRNEMDTEAFF
. | TRBJ1-2 | TRBV30 | 15 | TRBD1 | TGTGCCTGGAGTAAGGGACAGGGGGCCGGCTATGGCTACACCTTC | CAWSKGQGAGYGYTF
once | TRBJ1-1 | TRBV29-1 | 15 | . | TGCAGCGTGGCGACGGCAGGGAAAGGGACTGGTGAAGCTTTCTTT | CSVATAGKGTGEAFF
. | TRBJ1-2 | TRBV7-9 | 14 | . | TGTGCCAGCAGCTTATCGACGGTTAACTATGGCTACACCTTC | CASSLSTVNYGYTF
. | TRBJ2-5 | TRBV18 | 16 | . | TGTGCCAGCTCACCTACAACCGGTCCCCTTAAAGAGACCCAGTACTTC | CASSPTTGPLKETQYF
. | TRBJ1-2 | TRBV7-2 | 16 | . | TGTGCCAGCAGTCAAGGGCGAGAGACAGGACAGAATGGCTACACCTTC | CASSQGRETGQNGYTF
. | TRBJ1-2 | TRBV5-1 | 17 | TRBD1 | TGCGCCAGCAGCCCCGGGGACCGGACAGGGGACGGCTATGGCTACACCTTC | CASSPGDRTGDGYGYTF
. | TRBJ2-1 | TRBV21-1 | 10 | . | TGTGCCAGCAAGGAGAATGAGCAGTTCTTC | CASKENEQFF
. | TRBJ2-7 | TRBV7-9 | 14 | . | TGTGCCAGCGGCTTGGGGCTAGAGACCGACGAGCAGTACTTC | CASGLGLETDEQYF
. | TRBJ1-1 | TRBV19 | 14 | . | TGTGCCAGTAGTATTGGGGGGGGGAACACTGAAGCTTTCTTT | CASSIGGGNTEAFF
few | TRBJ1-2 | TRBV10-3 | 13 | . | TGTGCCATCAGTGAGTTGGACGGCGGTGGCTACACCTTC | CAISELDGGGYTF
. | TRBJ1-2 | TRBV6-7 | 16 | . | TGTGCCAGCAGTTACTCGACACTTAAAGGGGACTATGGCTACACCTTC | CASSYSTLKGDYGYTF
once | TRBJ2-1 | TRBV6-1 | 14 | . | TGTGCCAGCAGAGGGACTGGGATTTACAATGAGCAGTTCTTC | CASRGTGIYNEQFF
. | TRBJ2-1 | TRBV11-3 | 14 | . | TGTGCCAGCAGCTTATCGGGCGCCGGCAATGAGCAGTTCTTC | CASSLSGAGNEQFF
. | TRBJ2-3 | TRBV19 | 15 | . | TGTGCCAGTAGTAAATGGGACCGGGCGGGTGATACGCAGTATTTT | CASSKWDRAGDTQYF
. | TRBJ2-2 | TRBV9 | 14 | . | TGTGCCAGCAGCAAATACGGACAGATCGGGGAGCTGTTTTTT | CASSKYGQIGELFF
. | TRBJ2-5 | TRBV7-2 | 13 | . | TGTGCCAGCAGCTTACAGGGATGGGAGACCCAGTACTTC | CASSLQGWETQYF
. | TRBJ1-3 | TRBV18 | 16 | . | TGTGCCAGCTCACCCGTCCAGCAGGGAGCTGGAAACACCATATATTTT | CASSPVQQGAGNTIYF
. | TRBJ2-5 | TRBV29-1 | 13 | TRBD1 | TGCAGCGTAGAGGGACAGGTCGAAGAGACCCAGTACTTC | CSVEGQVEETQYF
once | TRBJ2-3 | TRBV4-3 | 14 | . | TGCGCCAGCAGCCAAGTTTCTAGCACAGATACGCAGTATTTT | CASSQVSSTDTQYF
once | TRBJ2-1 | TRBV11-3 | 15 | . | TGTGCCAGCAGCTTAGTTGGGGTCTCCTACAATGAGCAGTTCTTC | CASSLVGVSYNEQFF
. | TRBJ1-4 | TRBV11-1 | 14 | TRBD1 | TGTGCCAGCAGCCAAAGTACAGGGGATGAAAAACTGTTTTTT | CASSQSTGDEKLFF
. | TRBJ2-5 | TRBV30 | 14 | TRBD2 | TGTGCCTGGACCCTAGCGGGGGGTTCGGAGACCCAGTACTTC | CAWTLAGGSETQYF
. | TRBJ2-5 | TRBV5-6 | 17 | . | TGTGCCAGCAGCTTGGGTCCCCATGGGCTCGAGCGGGAGACCCAGTACTTC | CASSLGPHGLERETQYF